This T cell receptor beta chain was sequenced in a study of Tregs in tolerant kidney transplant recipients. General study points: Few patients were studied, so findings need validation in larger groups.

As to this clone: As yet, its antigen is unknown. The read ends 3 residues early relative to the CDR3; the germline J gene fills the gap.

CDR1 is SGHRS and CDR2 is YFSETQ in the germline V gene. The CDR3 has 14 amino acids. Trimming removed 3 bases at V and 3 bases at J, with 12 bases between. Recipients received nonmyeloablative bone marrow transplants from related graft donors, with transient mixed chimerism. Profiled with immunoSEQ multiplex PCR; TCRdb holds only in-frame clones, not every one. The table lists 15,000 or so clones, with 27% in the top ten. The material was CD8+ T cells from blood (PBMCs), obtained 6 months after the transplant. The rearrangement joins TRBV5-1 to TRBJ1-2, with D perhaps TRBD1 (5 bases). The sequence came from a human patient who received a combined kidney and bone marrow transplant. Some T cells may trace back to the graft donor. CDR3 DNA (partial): TGCGCCAGCAGCTGGGAGGTAGGGGACTATGGC. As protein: CASSWEVGDYG. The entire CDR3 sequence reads CASSWEVGDYGYTF. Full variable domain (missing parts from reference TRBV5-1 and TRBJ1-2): KAGVTQTPRYLIKTRGQQVTLSCSPISGHRSVSWYQQTPGQGLQFLFEYFSETQRNKGNFPGRFSGRQFSNSRSEMNVSTLELGDSALYLCASSWEVGDYGYTFGSGTRLTVV.